The rows below give T cell receptor beta chains drawn from one sample of a study of CD8+CD57+ T cells in acquired aplastic anemia. TCRdb analysed the reads with MiXCR anew, one entry per CDR3 protein. The sample includes about 150,000 distinct CDR3 sequences, 40% to 50% of them seen just once. The sequenced material came from sorted CD4+, CD8+, or CD8+CD57+ T cells (not recorded which) from PBMCs. The receptors were gathered from a human donor with aplastic anemia. Both conserved end residues are part of each CDR3. D genes are given only for firm matches. Some rows mark clone size as missing; the rest say once, few, many or name a class of expanded clone.

j_gene	v_gene	abundance	d_gene	CDR3aa	CDR3nt
TRBJ1-6	TRBV7-8	few	-	CASTTRRVGNSPLHF	TGTGCCAGCACCACCCGTCGTGTCGGGAATTCACCCCTCCACTTT
TRBJ2-3	TRBV29-1	many	TRBD1	CSVLGTGRTDTQYF	TGCAGCGTCCTTGGGACAGGCCGCACAGATACGCAGTATTTT
TRBJ1-1	TRBV24-1	many	-	CATSDLRGAEAFF	TGTGCCACCAGTGATTTGAGGGGGGCTGAAGCTTTCTTT
TRBJ2-1	TRBV20-1	-	-	CSAVSGGIWQFF	TGCAGTGCGGTTAGTGGCGGGATCTGGCAGTTCTTC
TRBJ1-4	TRBV10-3	-	-	CATATATNEKLFF	TGTGCCACTGCTACAGCAACTAATGAAAAACTGTTTTTT
TRBJ2-7	TRBV4-3	many	TRBD1	CASSRDRVAYEQYF	TGCGCCAGCAGCAGGGACAGGGTGGCCTACGAGCAGTACTTC
TRBJ1-1	TRBV19	-	TRBD1	CASSIGGQTLNTEAFF	TGTGCCAGTAGTATTGGGGGACAGACATTGAACACTGAAGCTTTCTTT
TRBJ1-2	TRBV7-3	-	-	CASSPSGTQASYGYTF	TGTGCCAGCAGCCCCTCAGGGACCCAAGCTAGCTATGGCTACACCTTC
TRBJ2-1	TRBV9	many	-	CASSVGGTLYNEQFF	TGTGCCAGCAGCGTGGGCGGGACACTCTACAATGAGCAGTTCTTC
TRBJ1-3	TRBV27	-	-	CASSLFAASGNTIYF	TGTGCCAGCAGTTTATTCGCAGCCTCTGGAAACACCATATATTTT
TRBJ2-7	TRBV3-1	many	-	CASSPTTYEQYF	TGTGCCAGCAGCCCCACCACCTACGAGCAGTACTTC
TRBJ1-2	TRBV4-1	many	TRBD1	CASSQDRHYGYTF	TGCGCCAGCAGCCAGGACAGGCACTATGGCTACACCTTC
TRBJ1-1	TRBV6-5	many	-	CASRGKWTSNTEAFF	TGTGCCAGCAGGGGAAAGTGGACCTCAAACACTGAAGCTTTCTTT
TRBJ2-2	TRBV24-1	once	-	CASSADSRAGELFF	TGTGCCTCCAGTGCCGACAGTCGGGCCGGGGAGCTGTTTTTT
TRBJ2-7	TRBV5-1	-	TRBD1	CASSLTGDYEQYF	TGCGCCAGCAGCTTAACAGGGGACTACGAGCAGTACTTC
TRBJ2-1	TRBV24-1	many	-	CATSDVAGPNNEQFF	TGTGCCACCAGTGATGTTGCGGGGCCCAACAATGAGCAGTTCTTC
TRBJ2-7	TRBV24-1	many	TRBD1	CATSAGTATYEQYF	TGTGCCACCAGTGCCGGGACAGCGACCTACGAGCAGTACTTC